Below, 9 T cell receptor beta chains from the same sample are listed, as sequenced in a study of T cells after yellow fever vaccination. TCRdb re-called the 5' RACE reads with MiXCR, one entry per CDR3 protein. The table shows 500,000 to 650,000 distinct CDR3 sequences, with roughly a sixth occurring only once. The sequencing here drew on PBMCs, taken 4 to 5 days after the first yellow fever vaccination. The source is a man aged 18-30 years who received the YFV17D yellow fever vaccine.

This clonotype was found a few times. Written as DNA, the CDR3 is TGTGCCAGCAGCGATAGGAGATCGGCGCAGGGCGAAGAGACCCAGTACTTC. Encoded protein: CASSDRRSAQGEETQYF. The chain recombines TRBV7-2 with TRBJ2-5, with D perhaps matching TRBD1 (5 bases). CDR3 length equals 17 residues. CDR1 is SGHTA, CDR2 FQGNSA, per germline. Between the trimmed V and J ends, which lost 5 bases and 3 bases, there was a span of 22 bases.

The CDR3 protein is CASSPRGLASYEQYF. In DNA form, the CDR3 reads TGTGCCAGCAGCCCCCGAGGACTAGCATCATACGAGCAGTACTTC. V is TRBV7-2 and J is TRBJ2-7; 8 bases map to TRBD2. CDR3 length: 15 residues. The germline V gene has CDR1 SGHTA and CDR2 FQGNSA. V shed 5 bases, J shed 4 bases, and the junction held 10 bases outside the gene matches. The complete variable domain, with remaining parts taken from reference TRBV7-2 and TRBJ2-7, reads GAGVSQSPSNKVTEKGKDVELRCDPISGHTALYWYRQSLGQGLEFLIYFQGNSAPDKSGLPSDRFSAERTGGSVSTLTIQRTQQEDSAVYLCASSPRGLASYEQYFGPGTRLTVT.

This chain links TRBV21-1 with TRBJ2-7; the table calls TRBD1, which could not be checked here. TRBV21-1 is labeled a pseudogene. The CDR3 loop spans 15 amino acids. CDR3 in amino acids: CASSKEGQGVCEQYV. The CDR3 region has the DNA TGTGCCAGCAGCAAAGAAGGGCAGGGGGTCTGCGAGCAGTACGTC.

This clonotype was observed at least ten times. V and J are TRBV30 and TRBJ1-3; the D is unclear. V lost 3 bases and J 3 bases, leaving 12 bases between the germline ends. In germline, CDR1 is GTSNPN, CDR2 SVGIG (reference sequence). CDR3 length: 14 amino acids. The CDR3, as DNA: TGTGCCTGGAGCAAATCGGGGAGTGGAAACACCATATATTTT. This translates into CAWSKSGSGNTIYF.

This rearrangement joins TRBV4-2 to TRBJ2-3, with D possibly being TRBD1 (6 bases). V was pared by 4 bases and J by 0 bases, with 8 bases between. This CDR3 region has 14 residues. CDR1 is LGHNA and CDR2 is YNFKEQ in the germline V gene. The CDR3 region has the DNA TGTGCCAGCAGCCGGGACATCAGCACAGATACGCAGTATTTT. Encoded protein: CASSRDISTDTQYF.

This clonotype was observed a handful of times. This sequence joins TRBV6-5 and TRBJ1-1; TRBD1 is a possible D gene (5 bases). This CDR3 is 14 amino acids long. Germline V gene lookup returns CDR1 MNHEY and CDR2 SVGAGI. Trimming cost V 3 bases and J 2 bases, with 10 bases left between them. The CDR3 is CASSYSGRNTEAFF. The DNA of the CDR3 is TGTGCCAGCAGTTATTCGGGACGAAACACTGAAGCTTTCTTT.

The rearrangement uses TRBV5-5 and TRBJ2-5, with unresolved D. The CDR3 sequence is 13 residues long. V shed 2 bases and J shed 2 bases, with 7 bases lying between them. Germline CDR1 SGHKS, CDR2 YYEKEE (reference sequence). The CDR3 coding sequence is TGTGCCAGCAGCTTTCTGGAACAAGAGACCCAGTACTTC. Protein: CASSFLEQETQYF.

The sample holds a few counts of this clonotype. The CDR3 DNA sequence: TGTGCCAGCAGCGAGGCGGGGGGGGCCAACGTCCTGACTTTC. It translates to CASSEAGGANVLTF. This chain links TRBV9 with TRBJ2-6; D might be TRBD2 (6 bases). Trimming cost V 3 bases and J 4 bases, with 8 bases left between them. Germline V gene lookup returns CDR1 SGDLS and CDR2 YYNGEE. The CDR3 runs to 14 residues.

CDR3 sequence reads: CASSFPGTYGYTF. The CDR3 DNA reads TGTGCCAGCAGCTTCCCCGGAACTTATGGCTACACCTTC. V gene TRBV7-8 combines with J gene TRBJ1-2; D gene uncertain. Looked up from germline, CDR1 is SGHVS and CDR2 is FQNEAQ. The CDR3 is made up of 13 amino acids. V was clipped by 3 bases and J by 5 bases, with 10 bases between them.